The TCR beta chain described here comes from a study of blood T cell repertoires in COVID-19. Sequencing was performed with immunoSEQ multiplex PCR; in TCRdb, only in-frame clones are kept and a portion is missing. The sample carries about 200,000 clones, around 76% recorded once. The germline gives CDR1 LGHNA, CDR2 YNFKEQ. V gave up 5 bases and J gave up 7 bases, with 14 bases separating them. The CDR3 length is 13 residues. This clonotype was obtained from a woman between 50 and 59 years old with acute COVID-19. The sequencing input was PBMCs or T cells enriched from blood (not recorded which). The chain recombines TRBV4-2 with TRBJ1-1, with D unresolved. CDR3 sequence reads: CASSSKMGVEAFF. Here the CDR3 DNA reads TGTGCCAGCAGCTCCAAGATGGGCGTTGAAGCTTTCTTT.